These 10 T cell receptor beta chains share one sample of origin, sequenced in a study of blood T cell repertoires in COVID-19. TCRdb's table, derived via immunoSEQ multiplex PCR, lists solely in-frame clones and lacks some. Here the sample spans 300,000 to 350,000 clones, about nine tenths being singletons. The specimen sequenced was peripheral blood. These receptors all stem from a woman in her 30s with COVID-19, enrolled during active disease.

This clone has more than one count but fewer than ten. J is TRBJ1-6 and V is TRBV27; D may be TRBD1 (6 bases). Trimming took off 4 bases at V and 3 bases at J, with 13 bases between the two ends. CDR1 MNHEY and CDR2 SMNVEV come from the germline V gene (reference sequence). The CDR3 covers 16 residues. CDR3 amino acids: CASSSQGPFYNSPLHF. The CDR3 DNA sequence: TGTGCCAGCAGTTCCCAGGGGCCCTTCTATAATTCACCCCTCCACTTT.

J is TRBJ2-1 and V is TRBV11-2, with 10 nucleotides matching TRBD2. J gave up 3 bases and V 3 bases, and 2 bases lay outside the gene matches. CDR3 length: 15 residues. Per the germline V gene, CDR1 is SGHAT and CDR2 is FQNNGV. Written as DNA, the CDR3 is TGTGCCAGCAGCTTGGGACTAGCGAACTACAATGAGCAGTTCTTC. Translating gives CASSLGLANYNEQFF. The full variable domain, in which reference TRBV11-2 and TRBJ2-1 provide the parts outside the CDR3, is EAGVAQSPRYKIIEKRQSVAFWCNPISGHATLYWYQQILGQGPKLLIQFQNNGVVDDSQLPKDRFSAERLKGVDSTLKIQPAKLEDSAVYLCASSLGLANYNEQFFGPGTRLTVL.

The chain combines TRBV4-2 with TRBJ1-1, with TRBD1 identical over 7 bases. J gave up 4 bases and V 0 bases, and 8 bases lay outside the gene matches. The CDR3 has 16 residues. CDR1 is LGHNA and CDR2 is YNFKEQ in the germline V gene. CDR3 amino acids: CASSQDETRGITEAFF. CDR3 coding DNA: TGTGCCAGCAGCCAAGATGAGACCAGGGGGATCACTGAAGCTTTCTTT.

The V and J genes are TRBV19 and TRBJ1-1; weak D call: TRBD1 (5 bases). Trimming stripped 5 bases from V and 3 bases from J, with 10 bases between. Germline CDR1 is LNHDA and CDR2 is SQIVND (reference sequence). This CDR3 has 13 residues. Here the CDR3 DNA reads TGTGCCAGTAGTCCGGACACCTACACTGAAGCTTTCTTT. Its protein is CASSPDTYTEAFF. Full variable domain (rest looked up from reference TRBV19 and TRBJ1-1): DGGITQSPKYLFRKEGQNVTLSCEQNLNHDAMYWYRQDPGQGLRLIYYSQIVNDFQKGDIAEGYSVSREKKESFPLTVTSAQKNPTAFYLCASSPDTYTEAFFGQGTRLTVV.

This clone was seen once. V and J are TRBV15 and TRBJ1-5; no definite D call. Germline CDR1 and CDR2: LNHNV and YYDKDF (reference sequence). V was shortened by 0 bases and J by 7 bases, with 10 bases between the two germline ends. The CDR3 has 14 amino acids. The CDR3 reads CATSRDRGRQPQHF. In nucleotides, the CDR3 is TGTGCCACCAGCAGAGATCGGGGTCGGCAGCCCCAGCATTTT. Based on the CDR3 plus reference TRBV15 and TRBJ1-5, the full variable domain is DAMVIQNPRYQVTQFGKPVTLSCSQTLNHNVMYWYQQKSSQAPKLLFHYYDKDFNNEADTPDNFQSRRPNTSFCFLDIRSPGLGDTAMYLCATSRDRGRQPQHFGDGTRLSIL.

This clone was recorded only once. The DNA for the CDR3 is TGTGCCAGCAGCTCCATTTACCAAATACAGGGGGCGACTGGAAACACCATATATTTT. Translation: CASSSIYQIQGATGNTIYF. The chain couples TRBV7-6 to TRBJ1-3; 9 nucleotides agree with TRBD1. Trimming at V came to 4 bases and at J to 2 bases, leaving 15 bases not matched to a gene. From germline, CDR1 is SGHVS and CDR2 FNYEAQ. The CDR3 is made up of 19 amino acids.

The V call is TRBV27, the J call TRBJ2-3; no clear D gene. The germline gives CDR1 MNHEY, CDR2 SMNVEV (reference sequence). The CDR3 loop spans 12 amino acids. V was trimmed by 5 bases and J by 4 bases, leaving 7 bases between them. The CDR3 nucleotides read TGTGCCAGCAGTACATACGCAGATACGCAGTATTTT. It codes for CASSTYADTQYF.

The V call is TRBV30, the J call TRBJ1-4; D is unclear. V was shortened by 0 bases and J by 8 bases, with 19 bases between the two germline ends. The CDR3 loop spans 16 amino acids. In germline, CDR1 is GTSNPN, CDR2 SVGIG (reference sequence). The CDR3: CAWSVRSRWGEEKLFF. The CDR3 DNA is TGTGCCTGGAGTGTACGGTCCCGGTGGGGAGAGGAAAAACTGTTTTTT.

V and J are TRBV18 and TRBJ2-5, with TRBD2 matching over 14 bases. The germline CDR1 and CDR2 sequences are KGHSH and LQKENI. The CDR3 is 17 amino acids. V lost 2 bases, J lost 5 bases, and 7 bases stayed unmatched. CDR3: CASSPEGTSGRMETQYF. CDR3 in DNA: TGTGCCAGCTCACCAGAAGGGACTAGCGGGAGAATGGAGACCCAGTACTTC.

CDR3 in DNA: TGTGCCAGCAGCTTAGGGCAAAACTCTGGAAACACCATATATTTT. It yields the protein CASSLGQNSGNTIYF. The chain combines TRBV11-3 with TRBJ1-3; D remains unclear. V lost 1 base and J lost 0, with 7 bases in between. Germline V lookup: CDR1 SGHNT, CDR2 YENEEA. There are 15 residues in the CDR3.